These T cell receptor beta chains were read from a single sample in a study of post-analysis software for immune sequencing data. TCRdb used MiXCR to reprocess the PCR reads, holding one entry per CDR3 protein. The table records some 700,000 distinct CDR3 sequences, 55% to 60% of them present only once. The specimen was blood. The receptors derive from a girl aged 2 to 10 with multiple sclerosis. CDR3s include the opening cysteine and the closing phenylalanine or tryptophan. Fields, in order: D gene, J gene, clone size, V gene, CDR3 length, CDR3 DNA, CDR3 protein. D genes are given only for firm matches. A clone size is listed for some rows: how often the clone was seen (once, few, many), or a class if it is expanded.

>-|TRBJ2-3|-|TRBV9|14
TGTGCCAGCACCGGTGGACTCTTCACAGATACGCAGTATTTT
CASTGGLFTDTQYF
>TRBD1|TRBJ2-1|-|TRBV6-2/TRBV6-3|16
TGTGCCAGCAGTTACCGCGCCGGGACAGCCTACAATGAGCAGTTCTTC
CASSYRAGTAYNEQFF
>-|TRBJ1-1|-|TRBV7-3|14
TGTGCCAGCAGCTTAAGGGGTACGAACACTGAAGCTTTCTTT
CASSLRGTNTEAFF
>-|TRBJ1-2|-|TRBV3-1|15
TGTGCCAGCAGCCAAAGGGGACAAGAGGGGGATGGCTACACCTTC
CASSQRGQEGDGYTF
>TRBD2|TRBJ2-5|-|TRBV7-7|16
TGTGCTAGCAGCATAGGACTAGCGGGAGTATCAGAGACCCAGTACTTC
CASSIGLAGVSETQYF
>-|TRBJ2-1|-|TRBV6-4|13
TGTGCCAGCCTAATCCCCCACTTCAGTGAGCAGTTCTTC
CASLIPHFSEQFF
>-|TRBJ2-5|-|TRBV5-5|13
TGTGCCAGCAGCCCAATAGCCGCCGGGACCCAGTACTTC
CASSPIAAGTQYF
>TRBD2|TRBJ2-5|-|TRBV29-1|13
TGCAGCGTTGTGACTAGCGGGCAAGAGACCCAGTACTTC
CSVVTSGQETQYF
>TRBD1|TRBJ2-5|-|TRBV20-1|16
TGCAGTGCTGGGGGACAGGGAAGAAAAAGCCAAGAGACCCAGTACTTC
CSAGGQGRKSQETQYF
>-|TRBJ2-7|few|TRBV20-1|14
TGCAGTGCTAGAAGGGTTGGGATCCAATACGAGCAGTACTTC
CSARRVGIQYEQYF
>TRBD1|TRBJ1-6|-|TRBV20-1|18
TGCAGTGCCAGAGATCGGGACAGGGGAATCGCCTATAATTCACCCCTCCACTTT
CSARDRDRGIAYNSPLHF
>TRBD2|TRBJ2-3|few|TRBV29-1|17
TGCAGCGTTGGGGTTCGGACTAGCGGGAAGGGGGCAGATACGCAGTATTTT
CSVGVRTSGKGADTQYF
>TRBD1|TRBJ2-3|-|TRBV9|14
TGTGCCAGCAAACCGACAGGGGTAGGAGATACGCAGTATTTT
CASKPTGVGDTQYF
>-|TRBJ2-1|few|TRBV20-1|17
TGCAGTGCTAGAGTAAATCTGGACGGCTACTCCTACAATGAGCAGTTCTTC
CSARVNLDGYSYNEQFF
>TRBD1|TRBJ2-7|-|TRBV20-1|16
TGCAGTGCTAGAGATCCCAAGGGGACAGGGGTCTACGAGCAGTACTTC
CSARDPKGTGVYEQYF
>-|TRBJ2-1|-|TRBV7-9|17
TGTGCCAGCAGTCCGTCCGAACTAGCTCTCTCCTACAATGAGCAGTTCTTC
CASSPSELALSYNEQFF
>-|TRBJ2-3|-|TRBV7-9|15
TGTGCCAGCAGCTGGGGCACTAGTACCACAGATACGCAGTATTTT
CASSWGTSTTDTQYF
>-|TRBJ2-5|-|TRBV20-1|12
TGCAGTGCTGCGCCCCGGGGTGAGACCCAGTACTTC
CSAAPRGETQYF
>-|TRBJ2-7|-|TRBV5-1|14
TGCGCCAGCAGCTTGGATTCCGAGAACTACGAGCAGTACTTC
CASSLDSENYEQYF
>-|TRBJ2-1|once|TRBV2|14
TGTGCCAGCAGTGAACAGTCGACTTACAATGAGCAGTTCTTC
CASSEQSTYNEQFF
>TRBD1|TRBJ1-2|-|TRBV19|14
TGTGCCAGTAGTGCTCTCAGGGGGCGGGATGGCTACACCTTC
CASSALRGRDGYTF
>TRBD1|TRBJ1-2|-|TRBV3-1|16
TGTGCCAGCAGCCAAGATGCGGGACAGATACTCTGTGGCTACACCTTC
CASSQDAGQILCGYTF
>TRBD1|TRBJ1-1|-|TRBV25-1|13
TGTGCCAGCAGAACAGGGGGCTTGACTGAAGCTTTCTTT
CASRTGGLTEAFF
>-|TRBJ2-7|once|TRBV29-1|12
TGCAGCGTTGTAGGCTCCTCGGGGGAGCAGTACTTC
CSVVGSSGEQYF
>TRBD2|TRBJ2-1|-|TRBV30|15
TGTGCCTGGAGTGTACCGGGAGGAGTGTACAATGAGCAGTTCTTC
CAWSVPGGVYNEQFF
>TRBD1|TRBJ2-1|-|TRBV12-3/TRBV12-4|14
TGTGCCAGCAGGGGGACAGGGGACTACAATGAGCAGTTCTTC
CASRGTGDYNEQFF
>TRBD1|TRBJ2-5|few|TRBV24-1|14
TGTGCCACCAGGAGGGACAGGGGGGGGCAGACCCAGTACTTC
CATRRDRGGQTQYF
>-|TRBJ1-2|-|TRBV29-1|11
TGCAGCGTTATGGAGAACTATGGCTACACCTTC
CSVMENYGYTF
>-|TRBJ1-6|-|TRBV2|13
TGTGCCAGCAGGTGGTCGGTTAATTCACCCCTCCACTTT
CASRWSVNSPLHF
>-|TRBJ1-1|few|TRBV29-1|12
TGCAGCGTTGATGATGGGGGTACTGAAGCTTTCTTT
CSVDDGGTEAFF
>TRBD2|TRBJ2-1|-|TRBV29-1|14
TGCAGCGGGGGACTAGCGGGAGTAAACAATGAGCAGTTCTTC
CSGGLAGVNNEQFF
>-|TRBJ2-1|few|TRBV25-1|18
TGTGCCAGCAGTGAATATGGAGGGGGCACCAAGTCCTACAATGAGCAGTTCTTC
CASSEYGGGTKSYNEQFF
>TRBD2|TRBJ2-7|once|TRBV7-8|17
TGTGCCAGCAGCTTCGGACTAGCGGGAGGGAGCTCCTACGAGCAGTACTTC
CASSFGLAGGSSYEQYF
>-|TRBJ2-7|few|TRBV20-1|12
TGCAGTGCGAGCGCCATAGTAGACGAGCAGTACTTC
CSASAIVDEQYF
>TRBD1|TRBJ2-3|few|TRBV13|15
TGTGCCAGCAGCCTAAGGACAGGGCCCACAGATACGCAGTATTTT
CASSLRTGPTDTQYF
>TRBD1|TRBJ1-5|-|TRBV12-3/TRBV12-4|16
TGTGCCAGCAGTTTATGGGGACAGACCTCCGATCAGCCCCAGCATTTT
CASSLWGQTSDQPQHF
>-|TRBJ2-7|once|TRBV6-6|13
TGTGCCAGCAGTTACTCGAACCGGGGCGAGCAGTACTTC
CASSYSNRGEQYF
>-|TRBJ1-5|-|TRBV6-2/TRBV6-3|15
TGTGCCAGCTGGGCGAACATCCAGAGCAATCAGCCCCAGCATTTT
CASWANIQSNQPQHF
>-|TRBJ2-7|-|TRBV5-1|13
TGTGCCAGCAGTTTAGGGGACGACTACGAGCAGTACTTC
CASSLGDDYEQYF
>-|TRBJ2-3|-|TRBV20-1|13
TGCAGTGGTGACATTCATAGCACAGATACGCAGTATTTT
CSGDIHSTDTQYF
>-|TRBJ2-5|-|TRBV5-1|13
TGCGCCAGCAGTGAGGGTCCCGGGGAGACCCAGTACTTC
CASSEGPGETQYF
>-|TRBJ2-6|-|TRBV29-1|14
TGCAGCGTCGGGGTGGGCTCTGAGGCCAACGTCCTGACTTTC
CSVGVGSEANVLTF
>-|TRBJ2-3|-|TRBV3-1|14
TGTGCCAGCAGCCAAGAGTCTCTGCTGGGTACGCAGTATTTT
CASSQESLLGTQYF
>-|TRBJ1-1|-|TRBV4-1|15
TGCGCCAGCAGCCAAGAGGCTTCTTTCGACACTGAAGCTTTCTTT
CASSQEASFDTEAFF